The rows below give T cell receptor beta chains drawn from one sample of a study of blood T cell repertoires in COVID-19. Here immunoSEQ multiplex PCR was the method, and the copy in TCRdb shows in-frame clones only, minus some. The table includes a few hundred thousand clones, around 90% detected once. Sequenced sample: peripheral blood. The receptors were sampled from a woman in her forties or fifties who had recovered from COVID-19. Each CDR3 is given with its conserved first and last residue. The D gene is left open where the match is weak. Size values are once, few and many counts, or a class for expanded clones, and some rows have none.

TRBV29-1	NA	TRBJ1-1	NA	CSAGLNRNTEAFF	TGCAGCGCAGGACTAAACCGGAACACTGAAGCTTTCTTT
TRBV29-1	NA	TRBJ2-3	TRBD2	CSVDSGSGADTQYF	TGCAGCGTTGATAGCGGGAGTGGGGCAGATACGCAGTATTTT
TRBV5-6	NA	TRBJ2-1	TRBD2	CASSLARTSGINEQFF	TGTGCCAGCAGCTTGGCAAGGACTAGCGGTATCAATGAGCAGTTCTTC
TRBV18	NA	TRBJ1-1	TRBD1	CASSRDRGTVNTEAFF	TGTGCCAGCTCACGGGACAGGGGGACTGTGAACACTGAAGCTTTCTTT
TRBV21-1	once	TRBJ2-4	NA	CASSKHQRQGNSGRAKNIQYF	TGTGCCAGCAGCAAACACCAGAGACAGGGGAATTCCGGTCGAGCCAAAAACATTCAGTACTTC
TRBV25-1	NA	TRBJ2-1	TRBD2	CASSDWSSGPDEQFF	TGTGCCAGCAGTGATTGGTCTAGCGGGCCCGATGAGCAGTTCTTC
TRBV7-9	NA	TRBJ2-7	TRBD2	CASSLSLAGESEQYF	TGTGCCAGCAGCTTATCCCTAGCGGGAGAAAGCGAGCAGTACTTC
TRBV4-3	once	TRBJ2-2	NA	CASSQGHAGATGELFF	TGCGCCAGCAGCCAAGGGCACGCGGGGGCCACCGGGGAGCTGTTTTTT
TRBV11-2	few	TRBJ2-3	NA	CASSFGDTQYF	TGTGCCAGCAGCTTCGGGGATACGCAGTATTTT
TRBV5-5	once	TRBJ1-6	NA	CASSLSFPDNSPLHF	TGTGCCAGCAGCTTGAGCTTTCCCGATAATTCACCCCTCCACTTT
TRBV6-5	NA	TRBJ1-1	TRBD1	CASTVTGGFVEAFF	TGTGCCAGCACCGTGACAGGGGGCTTTGTTGAAGCTTTCTTT
TRBV9	NA	TRBJ1-6	NA	CASSTAGNWNSPLHF	TGTGCCAGCAGCACCGCGGGGAACTGGAATTCACCCCTCCACTTT
TRBV27	NA	TRBJ1-1	NA	CASSSRTAWNTEAFF	TGTGCCAGCAGTTCCCGGACAGCTTGGAACACTGAAGCTTTCTTT
TRBV4-3	once	TRBJ2-7	TRBD2	CASSLIAGEDEQYF	TGCGCCAGCAGCCTAATCGCGGGAGAGGATGAGCAGTACTTC
TRBV10-3	once	TRBJ1-2	NA	CAIRTKNYGYTF	TGTGCCATCAGGACAAAGAACTATGGCTACACCTTC
TRBV3-1/TRBV3-2	NA	TRBJ2-1	NA	CASSQVTSSYNEQFF	TGTGCCAGCAGCCAAGTCACTAGCTCCTACAATGAGCAGTTCTTC
TRBV6-2/TRBV6-3	NA	TRBJ2-7	NA	CASSAPDTSYEQYF	TGTGCCAGCAGTGCCCCGGACACCTCCTACGAGCAGTACTTC
TRBV29-1	NA	TRBJ1-1	TRBD1	CSVRTGVNTEAFF	TGCAGCGTACGGACAGGGGTGAACACTGAAGCTTTCTTT
TRBV11-2	NA	TRBJ1-5	NA	CASSFRGDQPQHF	TGTGCCAGCAGCTTTAGGGGTGATCAGCCCCAGCATTTT
TRBV7-9	once	TRBJ1-2	TRBD1	CASSPRTGQGYGYTF	TGTGCCAGCAGCCCACGAACAGGACAGGGCTATGGCTACACCTTC